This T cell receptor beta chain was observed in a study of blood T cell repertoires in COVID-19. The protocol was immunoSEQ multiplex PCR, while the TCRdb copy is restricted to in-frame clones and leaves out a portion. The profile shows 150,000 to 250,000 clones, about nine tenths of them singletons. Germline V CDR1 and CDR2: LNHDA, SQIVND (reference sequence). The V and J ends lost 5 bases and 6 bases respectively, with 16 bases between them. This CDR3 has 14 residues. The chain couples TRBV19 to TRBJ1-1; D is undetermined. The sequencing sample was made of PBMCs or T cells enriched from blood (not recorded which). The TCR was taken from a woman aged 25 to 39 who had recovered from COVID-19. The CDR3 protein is CASSANSEVAEAFF. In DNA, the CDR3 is TGTGCCAGTAGTGCAAATTCCGAGGTCGCTGAAGCTTTCTTT.